This T cell receptor (beta chain) was sequenced for a study of T cells in Graves' hyperthyroidism and ophthalmopathy. Turning to the study itself: At the time of initial diagnosis and before any treatment, peripheral blood was collected. Regarding the study as a whole: Blood also held most thyroid clonotypes expanded beyond 0.001.

Ophthalmopathy patients all had a Clinical Activity Score of at least 3, a NOSPECS grade of at least 4 and disease under 3 months old. Using more than 7.5 ml of fresh peripheral blood, PBMCs were prepared. RNA transcripts served as the template for amplifying TCR beta CDR3 regions. With the HTBI primer set, the TCR CDR3 went through a first round of RT-PCR. TCRdb analysed the multiplex PCR reads with MiXCR anew, one entry per CDR3 protein. This table has 500,000 to 650,000 distinct CDR3 sequences, roughly 15% appearing once. Worth noting for this clonotype: As yet, its antigen is unknown.

The sequence derives from a woman younger than 30 with Graves' ophthalmopathy. The sequenced sample was blood.

The CDR3 reads CASNKGLNTEAFF. The CDR3 nucleotides read TGTGCCAGCAATAAGGGGCTGAACACTGAAGCTTTCTTT. The rearrangement uses TRBV6-2 or TRBV6-3 and TRBJ1-1, with D maybe TRBD1 (5 bases). This CDR3 has 13 residues. Germline CDR1 is MNHEY and CDR2 is SVGEGT. V was shortened by 7 bases and J by 0 bases, with 9 bases between the two germline ends.